The rows below give T cell receptor beta chains drawn from one sample of a study of shared T cell receptors in the human thymus. Measured with immunoSEQ multiplex PCR; TCRdb has only the in-frame clones, and not every one. The sample lists hundreds of thousands of clones, 85% to 90% occurring once. These same records also appear under a second study, on human thymus T cells.

Sequenced: thymocytes. The receptors derive from a boy in the first two years of life with a congenital heart defect. Each CDR3 is given with its conserved first and last residue. D genes are given only for firm matches. Clone size is stated in some rows and not others, as once, few, many or a class when expanded.

v_gene,abundance,d_gene,j_gene,CDR3nt,CDR3aa
TRBV27,NA,TRBD2,TRBJ2-3,TGTGCCAGCAGTTTGCGAGAACGGGAGGTGAGCACAGATACGCAGTATTTT,CASSLREREVSTDTQYF
TRBV10-2,NA,TRBD1,TRBJ2-5,TGCGCCAGCATGTGCCGGGACAGGGCGTTGATCGCGACCCAGTACTTC,CASMCRDRALIATQYF
TRBV30,NA,NA,TRBJ2-7,TGTGCCCGAGCACCAAAATCATCAACCTCCTACGAGCAGTACTTC,CARAPKSSTSYEQYF
TRBV6-1,once,NA,TRBJ1-5,TGTGCCAGCAGTGAAGAAGAGGCTCCCCAGCATTTT,CASSEEEAPQHF
TRBV14,NA,TRBD2,TRBJ2-1,TGTGCCAGCAGCATGGGACTAATCAATGAGCAGTTCTTC,CASSMGLINEQFF
TRBV19,NA,NA,TRBJ1-3,TGTGCCAGTAGTTTCCCGACTGATCTCTCTGGAAACACCATATATTTT,CASSFPTDLSGNTIYF
TRBV6-5,NA,TRBD1,TRBJ2-5,TGTGCCAGCAGTTACGTTCGGGACAGGGAGACCCAGTACTTC,CASSYVRDRETQYF
TRBV14,once,NA,TRBJ2-7,TGTGCCAGCAGCCATCCTGATACCTCCCGGTACGAGCAGTACTTC,CASSHPDTSRYEQYF
TRBV29-1,NA,NA,TRBJ2-7,TGCAGCGTTGGGTTTTACTCCGAGCAGTACTTC,CSVGFYSEQYF
TRBV27,NA,TRBD1,TRBJ2-1,TGTGCCAGCAGTTTGGGACAGGGGGTAATTAAACTCAACCGTACTCTCAGACTGTTCTTC,CASSLGQGVIKLNRTLRLFF
TRBV5-4,few,TRBD2,TRBJ2-5,TGTGCCAGCAGCCGGGGACTAGCGGGAGATGGACAAGAGACCCAGTACTTC,CASSRGLAGDGQETQYF
TRBV28,NA,TRBD1,TRBJ1-2,TGTGCCAGCAGCCACGAGCGTTCAGGGACAGGGTGGAACTATGGCTACACCTTC,CASSHERSGTGWNYGYTF
TRBV19,NA,TRBD2,TRBJ2-7,TGTGCCACCGTGAGTTCAGGGACTAGTTCCTACGAGCAGTACTTC,CATVSSGTSSYEQYF
TRBV14,NA,NA,TRBJ1-2,TGTGCCAGCAGCCAAGTTAAGCTTACTGGTGGCTACACCTTC,CASSQVKLTGGYTF
TRBV13,NA,TRBD1,TRBJ1-2,TGTGCCAGCAGCTCAAACAGGGGAGCCTATGGCTACACCTTC,CASSSNRGAYGYTF
TRBV6-5,NA,TRBD1,TRBJ2-7,TGTGCCAGCAGCCAGACAGGGGAAAGCTCCTACGAGCAGTACTTC,CASSQTGESSYEQYF
TRBV27,NA,TRBD1,TRBJ1-5,TGTGCCAGCAGACCGCCGGGACAGAACAATCAGCCCCAGCATTTT,CASRPPGQNNQPQHF
TRBV19,NA,NA,TRBJ2-1,TGTGCCAGTAGTATTCCCGCGACCTACAATGAGCAGTTCTTC,CASSIPATYNEQFF
TRBV21-1,NA,NA,TRBJ1-5,TGTGCCAGCAGCAACCGACAGGGTTGGTTTGGCAATCAGCCCCAGCATTTT,CASSNRQGWFGNQPQHF
TRBV2,NA,TRBD2,TRBJ2-7,TGTGCCAGCAGTGTCTGGGCTAGCGGGTCCTACGAGCAGTACTTC,CASSVWASGSYEQYF
TRBV6-1,NA,NA,TRBJ2-7,TGTGCCAGCAGTTTTGGGTTCTCGACTCACGAGCAGTACTTC,CASSFGFSTHEQYF
TRBV25-1,NA,TRBD1,TRBJ2-2,TGTGCCAGCAGTGCAGACAGGGCGAGCACCGGGGAGCTGTTTTTT,CASSADRASTGELFF
TRBV4-1,NA,NA,TRBJ2-5,TGCGCCAGCAGCCGGGGCAGCCGAGAGACCCAGTACTTC,CASSRGSRETQYF
TRBV15,NA,TRBD2,TRBJ2-5,TGTGCCACCAGCAGAGGTCGGGAGGGCCCAGAGACCCAGTACTTC,CATSRGREGPETQYF
TRBV7-9,once,TRBD1,TRBJ1-3,TGTGCCAGCAGCCCGCGGACAGGGGTTGGAAACACCATATATTTT,CASSPRTGVGNTIYF